This T cell receptor (beta chain) appears in the sequencing data of a study of blood T cell repertoires in COVID-19. Study in general: COVID-19 samples, acute and convalescent, were from the United States, Italy and Spain. From T cells, B-cell-depleted T cells, or PBMCs came the material, which was cDNA or gDNA.

CDR3 size: 14 residues. V shed 4 bases and J 8 bases; nucleotides not matched to a gene: 6. The germline gives CDR1 SGDLS, CDR2 YYNGEE. As processed by the authors: How many nucleated cells were present was estimated from reference gene primer amplification. The data were produced by immunoSEQ multiplex PCR, yet TCRdb's version contains in-frame clones alone and is incomplete. From that table come the V and J calls and clone size; the DNA was used to work out D and trimming. The sample records about 140,000 clones, 85% to 90% being singletons. J is TRBJ1-4 and V is TRBV9; 9 bases are shared with TRBD1. This sequence originates from a man aged 50 to 60 who had recovered from COVID-19. The sample taken for sequencing was peripheral blood. The CDR3 is CASSTGQGDEKLFF. CDR3 in DNA: TGTGCCAGCAGCACGGGACAGGGAGACGAAAAACTGTTTTTT. The full variable domain, its missing parts supplied by reference TRBV9 and TRBJ1-4, is DSGVTQTPKHLITATGQRVTLRCSPRSGDLSVYWYQQSLDQGLQFLIQYYNGEERAKGNILERFSAQQFPDLHSELNLSSLELGDSALYFCASSTGQGDEKLFFGSGTQLSVL.